Listed below are T cell receptor beta chains from one sample, sequenced in a study of shared clonotypes between healthy human individuals. Method: immunoSEQ multiplex PCR; TCRdb's copy keeps in-frame clones and lacks some. This sample yields roughly 2 million clones, of which roughly 95% are seen a single time; approximately 0.13% belongs to the top ten. Material: naive CD4+ T cells sorted from blood. Receptor source: a man in his late teens or twenties in good health. Each CDR3 is given with its conserved first and last residue. A D gene is named only where the DNA matches it firmly. Size values are once, few and many counts, or a class for expanded clones, and some rows have none.

J: TRBJ1-6; D: NA; V: TRBV27; size: NA; CDR3: CASRDTISYNSPLHF; DNA: TGTGCCAGCAGGGACACGATCTCCTATAATTCACCCCTCCACTTT
J: TRBJ1-6; D: NA; V: TRBV7-8; size: once; CDR3: CASSPSSYNSPLHF; DNA: TGTGCCAGCAGTCCGTCCTCCTATAATTCACCCCTCCACTTT
J: TRBJ2-1; D: NA; V: TRBV7-2; size: NA; CDR3: CASSLAEVYHAQFF; DNA: TGTGCCAGCAGCTTAGCGGAAGTCTACCACGCGCAGTTCTTC
J: TRBJ2-3; D: TRBD2; V: TRBV30; size: NA; CDR3: CAWIRIGGGTDTQYF; DNA: TGTGCCTGGATTCGGATCGGGGGGGGCACAGATACGCAGTATTTT
J: TRBJ1-2; D: TRBD1; V: TRBV4-1; size: once; CDR3: CASSLDRGNYGYTF; DNA: TGCGCCAGCAGCCTTGACAGGGGTAATTACGGCTACACCTTC
J: TRBJ2-2; D: NA; V: TRBV27; size: NA; CDR3: CASKGQNTGELFF; DNA: TGTGCCAGCAAGGGACAGAACACCGGGGAGCTGTTTTTT
J: TRBJ1-1; D: TRBD1; V: TRBV5-6; size: once; CDR3: CASSRLGGEGKTEAFF; DNA: TGTGCCAGCAGCCGTCTAGGGGGCGAAGGAAAAACTGAAGCTTTCTTT
J: TRBJ1-5; D: NA; V: TRBV28; size: NA; CDR3: CASRWGERQPQHF; DNA: TGTGCCAGTAGGTGGGGGGAGCGCCAGCCCCAGCATTTT
J: TRBJ2-1; D: NA; V: TRBV9; size: NA; CDR3: CASSVEGRGTYNEQFF; DNA: TGTGCCAGCAGCGTAGAAGGCAGGGGAACCTACAATGAGCAGTTCTTC
J: TRBJ2-1; D: TRBD2; V: TRBV6-6; size: once; CDR3: CASSTSGGAYNEQFF; DNA: TGTGCCAGCAGCACTAGCGGGGGGGCCTACAATGAGCAGTTCTTC
J: TRBJ2-3; D: NA; V: TRBV18; size: NA; CDR3: CASSADITDTQYF; DNA: TGTGCCAGCTCGGCGGACATCACAGATACGCAGTATTTT
J: TRBJ2-5; D: TRBD2; V: TRBV27; size: NA; CDR3: CAGGGLAGVMVRTQYF; DNA: TGTGCCGGAGGAGGACTAGCGGGAGTGATGGTAAGGACCCAGTACTTC
J: TRBJ2-6; D: NA; V: TRBV13; size: NA; CDR3: CASSDETKTLTF; DNA: TGTGCCAGCTCAGACGAAACTAAGACGCTGACTTTC
J: TRBJ2-7; D: TRBD1; V: TRBV5-1; size: NA; CDR3: CASSRRQGRTGDEQYF; DNA: TGCGCCAGCAGCCGCCGACAGGGGAGGACCGGGGACGAGCAGTACTTC
J: TRBJ2-3; D: NA; V: TRBV10-2; size: NA; CDR3: CASSERDRAGPTDTQYF; DNA: TGCGCCAGCAGTGAGCGAGATCGGGCGGGCCCCACAGATACGCAGTATTTT
J: TRBJ1-1; D: TRBD1; V: TRBV29-1; size: NA; CDR3: CSGGRQGVNTEAFF; DNA: TGCAGCGGTGGACGACAGGGAGTGAACACTGAAGCTTTCTTT
J: TRBJ2-7; D: TRBD2; V: TRBV30; size: once; CDR3: CAWTRSGLGYYEQYF; DNA: TGTGCCTGGACTCGGTCGGGACTAGGGTATTACGAGCAGTACTTC
J: TRBJ1-4; D: NA; V: TRBV5-1; size: NA; CDR3: CASSLAGRDEKLFF; DNA: TGCGCCAGCAGCTTGGCAGGGAGGGATGAAAAACTGTTTTTT
J: TRBJ2-4; D: NA; V: TRBV6-1; size: NA; CDR3: CASSDRLGLNIQYF; DNA: TGTGCCAGCAGTGATAGACTGGGCCTAAACATTCAGTACTTC
J: TRBJ2-1; D: TRBD2; V: TRBV13; size: NA; CDR3: CASSSSASGGWNEQFF; DNA: TGTGCCAGCAGCTCCTCGGCTAGCGGGGGTTGGAATGAGCAGTTCTTC
J: TRBJ1-4; D: NA; V: TRBV5-6; size: NA; CDR3: CASSSGGVFEKLFF; DNA: TGTGCCAGCAGCTCGGGGGGTGTCTTTGAAAAACTGTTTTTT
J: TRBJ1-6; D: NA; V: TRBV6-1; size: NA; CDR3: CASSETQPNPNSPLHF; DNA: TGTGCCAGCAGTGAAACCCAGCCTAACCCTAATTCACCCCTCCACTTT
J: TRBJ2-7; D: TRBD1; V: TRBV18; size: NA; CDR3: CASSPGTGGRYEQYF; DNA: TGTGCCAGCTCACCCGGGACAGGGGGCAGGTACGAGCAGTACTTC
J: TRBJ2-3; D: NA; V: TRBV30; size: NA; CDR3: CAWSVLSWGDTQYF; DNA: TGTGCCTGGAGTGTACTTTCGTGGGGAGATACGCAGTATTTT
J: TRBJ1-3; D: NA; V: TRBV11-3; size: once; CDR3: CASSRSGGPGNTIYF; DNA: TGTGCCAGCAGCCGGTCCGGGGGGCCTGGAAACACCATATATTTT
J: TRBJ1-1; D: NA; V: TRBV7-2; size: once; CDR3: CASSLDRTLNTEAFF; DNA: TGTGCCAGCAGCTTGGACAGAACCTTGAACACTGAAGCTTTCTTT
J: TRBJ2-1; D: TRBD2; V: TRBV4-2; size: NA; CDR3: CASSQDQLAGGLEQFF; DNA: TGTGCCAGCAGCCAAGATCAGCTAGCGGGGGGGTTAGAGCAGTTCTTC
J: TRBJ2-7; D: TRBD1; V: TRBV30; size: NA; CDR3: CAWGDRGPYEQYF; DNA: TGTGCCTGGGGGGACAGGGGACCATACGAGCAGTACTTC
J: TRBJ2-7; D: NA; V: TRBV6-5; size: NA; CDR3: CASSYSEVSGYEQYF; DNA: TGTGCCAGCAGTTACTCTGAGGTCTCTGGGTACGAGCAGTACTTC
J: TRBJ2-7; D: NA; V: TRBV7-2; size: NA; CDR3: CASSLGGASSYEQYF; DNA: TGTGCCAGCAGCTTAGGCGGGGCGAGCTCCTACGAGCAGTACTTC
J: TRBJ2-7; D: TRBD2; V: TRBV6-5; size: NA; CDR3: CASSSPAGGAYEQYF; DNA: TGTGCCAGCAGTTCTCCAGCGGGAGGGGCCTACGAGCAGTACTTC
J: TRBJ1-2; D: NA; V: TRBV10-1; size: few; CDR3: CASSPDRTYGYTF; DNA: TGCGCCAGCAGTCCTGACAGAACTTATGGCTACACCTTC
J: TRBJ2-7; D: TRBD2; V: TRBV19; size: NA; CDR3: CASSIESGLAGVVQYF; DNA: TGTGCCAGTAGTATAGAATCGGGACTAGCGGGAGTTGTGCAGTACTTC
J: TRBJ1-2; D: NA; V: TRBV2; size: NA; CDR3: CASSEEGTYGYTF; DNA: TGTGCCAGCAGTGAGGAGGGGACCTATGGCTACACCTTC
J: TRBJ1-1; D: NA; V: TRBV30; size: NA; CDR3: CAWSPGRENTEAFF; DNA: TGTGCCTGGAGTCCGGGTCGGGAGAACACTGAAGCTTTCTTT
J: TRBJ2-7; D: NA; V: TRBV18; size: NA; CDR3: CASQTEATYEQYF; DNA: TGTGCCAGCCAGACAGAAGCCACCTACGAGCAGTACTTC
J: TRBJ2-1; D: NA; V: TRBV30; size: NA; CDR3: CAWNALDRPYNEQFF; DNA: TGTGCCTGGAACGCGTTAGACAGGCCCTACAATGAGCAGTTCTTC
J: TRBJ2-6; D: NA; V: TRBV7-3; size: NA; CDR3: CASSLPGGANVLTF; DNA: TGTGCCAGCAGCCTCCCGGGTGGGGCCAACGTCCTGACTTTC
J: TRBJ1-1; D: NA; V: TRBV30; size: NA; CDR3: CAWSVGRREAFF; DNA: TGTGCCTGGAGTGTTGGGCGGAGAGAAGCTTTCTTT
J: TRBJ2-3; D: NA; V: TRBV7-9; size: NA; CDR3: CASSPRLDNTQYF; DNA: TGTGCCAGCAGCCCCCGGCTCGACAATACGCAGTATTTT
J: TRBJ2-5; D: TRBD2; V: TRBV19; size: NA; CDR3: CASSTTSGGAGTQYF; DNA: TGTGCCAGTAGTACAACTAGCGGGGGGGCCGGGACCCAGTACTTC
J: TRBJ2-2; D: NA; V: TRBV15; size: NA; CDR3: CATRVDRTLNTGELFF; DNA: TGTGCCACCAGGGTTGACAGGACCTTGAACACCGGGGAGCTGTTTTTT